This T cell receptor (beta chain) was captured in a study of beta chain features in type 1 diabetes. Study-wide findings and caveats: The similarity of naive, central memory and Treg TCRB repertoires appeared greater among patients than among healthy donors. VDJ junctions from type 1 diabetes patients carried fewer insertions and larger deletions. TCRB CDR3s were moderately but significantly shorter in Type 1 diabetes patients in all four CD4+ subsets.

The CDR3 is 12 residues long. Germline assignment: CDR1 SNHLY and CDR2 FYNNEI. Reverse transcription of all isolated RNA meant that expressed TCRB transcripts were sequenced. Profiling relied on immunoSEQ multiplex PCR, and the TCRdb table lists in-frame clones only, not all of them. In the table there are around 150,000 clones, about 8.1% of which are singletons. This clone occurred many times. What it binds is unknown. A junction boundary mismatches the germline segment, possibly from a read error. Sorting produced populations that all topped 98% purity. The sequenced sample consisted of central memory CD4+ T cells from blood. This receptor was taken from a man aged 18 to 29 in good health. The rearrangement links TRBV2 to TRBJ2-4, with D unresolved. CDR3 DNA: TGTGCCAGCAGTGAGCTTCACGGGTCCGGCAACTTC. Translation: CASSELHGSGNF.